One T cell receptor beta chain is described in this entry. Its target is not known. The data were taken from a study of cytomegalovirus exposure and HLA in healthy donors. Overall study context: Genetic ancestry analysis placed about 76% of the 398 donors that were genotyped in the Caucasian-associated cluster. Study outcomes and limitations: The authors judged a highly shared variant cluster likely a sequencing artifact. It was only CMV serostatus that was available as immune exposure information. In an earlier analysis, in around 590 donors, most V segments appeared productive either ~90% or ~30% of the time.

There are 12 residues in the CDR3. Trimming pared 4 bases from V and 0 bases from J, leaving 3 bases between. The germline V gene encodes CDR1 MNHEY and CDR2 SVGAGI. Researchers ran the PCR with 60 Vbeta and 13 Jbeta primers. The table came from immunoSEQ multiplex PCR; TCRdb's copy has only in-frame clones and leaves some out. The data hold under 150,000 clones, with roughly 70% observed a single time. The genes are TRBV6-5 and TRBJ2-5, with D uncertain. The sequenced material came from PBMCs. The TCR sequence derives from a man younger than 35 in good health and CMV-seropositive. Here the CDR3 reads CASSSYQETQYF. CDR3 DNA sequence: TGTGCCAGCAGTTCGTACCAAGAGACCCAGTACTTC.